The subject of this entry is one T cell receptor beta chain. This sample was taken from a study of metastatic and nonmetastatic thyroid tumors. Among the patients, none had received any treatment before thyroid surgery. CDR3 length equals 15 residues. V shed 5 bases and J 1 base; nucleotides not matched to a gene: 4. The germline V gene encodes CDR1 SGHTA and CDR2 FQGTGA. TCRdb re-analyzed the PCR reads through MiXCR. The sample lists 70,000 or so clones, approximately 15% occurring once. This TCR was recovered from a male donor with papillary thyroid cancer or a benign thyroid nodule (not recorded which). Some clones in this sample may be carry-over from other donors' samples. Sequencing input: blood. The genes are TRBV7-3 and TRBJ2-3; 9 bases match TRBD2. CDR3 residues: CASSRRGGGTDTQYF. For the CDR3, the DNA is TGTGCCAGCAGCCGACGCGGGGGGGGCACAGATACGCAGTATTTT.